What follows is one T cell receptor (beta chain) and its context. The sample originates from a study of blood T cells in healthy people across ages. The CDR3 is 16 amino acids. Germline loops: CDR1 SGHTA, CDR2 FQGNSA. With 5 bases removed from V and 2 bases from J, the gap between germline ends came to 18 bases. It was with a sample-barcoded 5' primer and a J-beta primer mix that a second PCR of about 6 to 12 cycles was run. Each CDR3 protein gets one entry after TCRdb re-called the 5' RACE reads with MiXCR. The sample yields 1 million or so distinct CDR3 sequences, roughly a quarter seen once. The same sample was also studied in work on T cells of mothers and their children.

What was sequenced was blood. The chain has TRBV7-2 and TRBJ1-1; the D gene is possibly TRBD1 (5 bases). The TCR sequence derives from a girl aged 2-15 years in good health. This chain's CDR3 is CASSGSTGGSNTEAFF. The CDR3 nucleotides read TGTGCCAGCAGCGGATCTACAGGAGGGTCTAACACTGAAGCTTTCTTT.